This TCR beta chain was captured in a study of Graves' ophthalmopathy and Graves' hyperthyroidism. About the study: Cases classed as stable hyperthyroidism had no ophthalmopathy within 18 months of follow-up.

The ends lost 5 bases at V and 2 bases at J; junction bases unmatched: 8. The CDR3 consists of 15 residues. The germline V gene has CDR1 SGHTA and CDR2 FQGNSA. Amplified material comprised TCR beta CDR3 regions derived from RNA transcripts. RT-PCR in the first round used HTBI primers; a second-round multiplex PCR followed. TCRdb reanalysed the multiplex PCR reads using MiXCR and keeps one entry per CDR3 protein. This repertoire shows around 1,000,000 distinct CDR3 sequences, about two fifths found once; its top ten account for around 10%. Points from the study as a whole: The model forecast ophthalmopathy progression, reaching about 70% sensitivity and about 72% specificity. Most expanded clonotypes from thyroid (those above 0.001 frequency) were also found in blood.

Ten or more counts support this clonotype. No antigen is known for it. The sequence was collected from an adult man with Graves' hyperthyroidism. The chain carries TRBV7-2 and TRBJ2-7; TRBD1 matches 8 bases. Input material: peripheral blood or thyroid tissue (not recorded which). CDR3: CASSRTGKSTYEQYF. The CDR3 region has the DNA TGTGCCAGCAGCAGGACAGGGAAGTCCACCTACGAGCAGTACTTC. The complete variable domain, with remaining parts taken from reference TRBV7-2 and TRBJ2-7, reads GAGVSQSPSNKVTEKGKDVELRCDPISGHTALYWYRQSLGQGLEFLIYFQGNSAPDKSGLPSDRFSAERTGGSVSTLTIQRTQQEDSAVYLCASSRTGKSTYEQYFGPGTRLTVT.